This section outlines one T cell receptor (beta chain) sequence together with its context. Its specificity is unknown. The CDR3 loop spans 14 amino acids. The germline gives CDR1 SGHAT, CDR2 FQNNGV. The V and J ends lost 1 base and 7 bases, in that order; junction bases with no gene match: 4. This sample was taken from a study of T cell responses to AZD1222 COVID-19 vaccine. Clones were read by immunoSEQ multiplex PCR, and TCRdb kept only the in-frame ones, dropping some. The sample lists tens of thousands of clones; approximately 86% were seen once. Findings and limits, study-wide: Repertoire sampling was restricted to post-peak T cell response timepoints. As reported, nearly half of all spike-specific TCRs target variant regions that are unmutated. With dominance at 160-218 and 743-854, vaccine-associated CD4 TCRs spanned spike. The study found Spike-specific TCR breadth and depth rose after two AZD1222 doses.

Source: peripheral blood, taken 28 days after the second AZD1222 dose. V usage is TRBV11-2 and J usage is TRBJ1-2, with 9 bases aligning to TRBD1. The source of this sequence is an adult who received the AZD1222 COVID-19 vaccine. CDR3 nucleotides: TGTGCCAGCAGCTTAGGCGCGGACAGGGGTGGCTACACCTTC. It specifies CASSLGADRGGYTF.